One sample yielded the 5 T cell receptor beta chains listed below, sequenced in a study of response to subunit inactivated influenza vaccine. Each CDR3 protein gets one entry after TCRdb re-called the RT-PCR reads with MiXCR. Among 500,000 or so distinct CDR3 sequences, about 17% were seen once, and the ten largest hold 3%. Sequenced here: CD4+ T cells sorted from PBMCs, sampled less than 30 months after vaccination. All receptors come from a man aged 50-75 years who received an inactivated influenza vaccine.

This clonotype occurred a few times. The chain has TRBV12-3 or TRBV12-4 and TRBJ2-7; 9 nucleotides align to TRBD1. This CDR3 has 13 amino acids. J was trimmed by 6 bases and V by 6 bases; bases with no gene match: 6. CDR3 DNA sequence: TGTGCCAGCAGGGTCCAGACAGGGGGCGAGCAGTACTTC. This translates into CASRVQTGGEQYF.

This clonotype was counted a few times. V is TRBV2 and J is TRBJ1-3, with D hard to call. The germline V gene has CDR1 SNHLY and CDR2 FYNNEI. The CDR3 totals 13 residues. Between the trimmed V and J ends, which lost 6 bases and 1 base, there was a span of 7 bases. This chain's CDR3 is CASRGLSGNTIYF. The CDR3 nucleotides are TGTGCCAGCAGAGGGTTGTCTGGAAACACCATATATTTT.

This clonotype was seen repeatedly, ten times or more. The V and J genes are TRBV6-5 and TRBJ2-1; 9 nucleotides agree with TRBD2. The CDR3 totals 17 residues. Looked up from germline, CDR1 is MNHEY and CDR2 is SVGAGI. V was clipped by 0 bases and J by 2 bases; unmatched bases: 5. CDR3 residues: CASSYSTSSGAYNEQFF. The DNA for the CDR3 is TGTGCCAGCAGTTACTCAACATCTAGCGGGGCCTACAATGAGCAGTTCTTC.

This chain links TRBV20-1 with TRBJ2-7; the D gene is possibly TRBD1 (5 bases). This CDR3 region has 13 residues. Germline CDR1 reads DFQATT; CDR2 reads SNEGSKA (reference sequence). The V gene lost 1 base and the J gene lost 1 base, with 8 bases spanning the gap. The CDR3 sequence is CSARGGRSYEQYF. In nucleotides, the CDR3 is TGCAGTGCTAGAGGGGGCAGATCCTACGAGCAGTACTTC.

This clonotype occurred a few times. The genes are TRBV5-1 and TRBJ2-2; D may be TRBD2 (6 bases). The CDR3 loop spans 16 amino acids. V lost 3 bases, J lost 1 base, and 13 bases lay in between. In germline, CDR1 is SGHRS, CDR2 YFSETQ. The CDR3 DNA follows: TGCGCCAGCAGCTCCAATGGAGGGGTGAACACCGGGGAGCTGTTTTTT. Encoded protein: CASSSNGGVNTGELFF. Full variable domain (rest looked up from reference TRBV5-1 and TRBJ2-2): KAGVTQTPRYLIKTRGQQVTLSCSPISGHRSVSWYQQTPGQGLQFLFEYFSETQRNKGNFPGRFSGRQFSNSRSEMNVSTLELGDSALYLCASSSNGGVNTGELFFGEGSRLTVL.